These 21 T cell receptor beta chains originate from one sample sequenced in a study of blood T cell repertoires in COVID-19. TCRdb's copy holds only in-frame clones and misses some; the assay was immunoSEQ multiplex PCR. Of about 110,000 clones in the sample, about 70% were seen once. The sequenced material came from peripheral blood. The receptors here all came from a woman aged 55-69 years with acute or convalescent COVID-19.

This clone was recorded once. The chain recombines TRBV3-1 (or the pseudogene TRBV3-2) with TRBJ1-2, with TRBD1 as a possible D gene (5 bases). The germline V gene encodes CDR1 LGHDT and CDR2 YNNKEL (reference sequence). The CDR3 spans 14 residues. Trimming pared 4 bases from V and 5 bases from J, leaving 14 bases between. The CDR3 region is CASSLYGGEYGYTF. DNA of the CDR3: TGTGCCAGCAGCCTCTACGGGGGGGAGTATGGCTACACCTTC.

The CDR3 DNA follows: TGTGCCAGCAGAAGACAGGGGGCGACTTTTCAGCCCCAGCATTTT. Translating gives CASRRQGATFQPQHF. V is TRBV27 and J is TRBJ1-5, with 10 bases lining up with TRBD1. Germline V gives CDR1 MNHEY, CDR2 SMNVEV (reference sequence). The V and J ends lost 6 bases and 6 bases, in that order; junction bases with no gene match: 8. CDR3 length equals 15 residues.

This clone was observed a handful of times. The chain combines TRBV27 with TRBJ2-5, with 8 bases lining up with TRBD2. Germline V CDR1 and CDR2: MNHEY, SMNVEV (reference sequence). This CDR3 is built from 15 residues. V shed 5 bases, J shed 5 bases, and the junction held 10 bases outside the gene matches. CDR3 in amino acids: CASSRSGAGVETQYF. In DNA form, the CDR3 reads TGTGCCAGCAGTCGCTCGGGAGCGGGGGTGGAGACCCAGTACTTC.

This rearrangement joins TRBV29-1 to TRBJ2-2; 9 nucleotides line up with TRBD2. V shed 4 bases, J shed 7 bases, and the junction held 10 bases outside the gene matches. There are 15 residues in the CDR3. Per germline, CDR1 SQVTM and CDR2 ANQGSEA. This CDR3 is CSVARRQRGDGELFF. In nucleotides, the CDR3 is TGCAGCGTTGCGAGGCGCCAGCGGGGGGACGGGGAGCTGTTTTTT.

The V gene is TRBV7-8, the J gene TRBJ1-6; D may be TRBD1 (5 bases). CDR1 and CDR2 (germline): SGHVS, FQNEAQ. V was shortened by 4 bases and J by 10 bases, with 14 bases between the two germline ends. The CDR3 has 14 residues. The CDR3 protein is CASSSTGFGSPLHF. The DNA for the CDR3 is TGTGCCAGCAGCTCTACAGGTTTTGGGTCACCCCTCCACTTT.

The chain links TRBV28 to TRBJ1-2; D might be TRBD1 (6 bases). Germline-derived CDR1 and CDR2 are MDHEN and SYDVKM. V lost 8 bases and J lost 2, with 18 bases in between. CDR3 length equals 15 residues. The CDR3 DNA reads TGTGCCAGCTGTAGGCGGGGGGCGTCGAACTATGGCTACACCTTC. Its translation is CASCRRGASNYGYTF.

This clone appeared once. V usage is TRBV7-8 and J usage is TRBJ1-3; the match to TRBD1 covers 7 bases. This CDR3 spans 13 amino acids. Per germline, CDR1 SGHVS and CDR2 FQNEAQ. Trimming removed 5 bases from V and 4 bases from J; junction bases left unmatched: 2. CDR3 in amino acids: CASSTGQGNTIYF. The DNA for the CDR3 is TGTGCCAGCAGCACGGGACAGGGAAACACCATATATTTT.

This clone was seen many times. This sequence joins TRBV28 and TRBJ1-4; TRBD1 might be the D (5 bases). This CDR3 region has 15 residues. Trimming stripped 5 bases from V and 3 bases from J, with 13 bases between. The V gene's germline CDR1 is MDHEN and CDR2 SYDVKM. This CDR3 reads CASSVPSGANEKLFF. In nucleotides, the CDR3 is TGTGCCAGCAGTGTACCTTCGGGGGCTAATGAAAAACTGTTTTTT.

The chain links TRBV5-1 to TRBJ1-2; the D is unclear. The CDR3 is made up of 12 amino acids. The germline CDR1 and CDR2 sequences are SGHRS and YFSETQ. Trimming shortened V by 0 bases and J by 4 bases, and 4 bases separated the two germline ends. The CDR3 here is CASSLDTYGYTF. CDR3 nucleotide sequence: TGCGCCAGCAGCTTGGACACCTATGGCTACACCTTC.

This chain joins TRBV2 and TRBJ2-3, with 9 bases matching TRBD2. V was clipped by 6 bases and J by 5 bases; unmatched bases: 12. Germline V gives CDR1 SNHLY, CDR2 FYNNEI. This CDR3 is built from 16 residues. The CDR3 sequence is CASRVRSGGFIDTQYF. As DNA, the CDR3 is TGTGCCAGCAGGGTTCGTAGCGGGGGTTTCATAGATACGCAGTATTTT.

The table lists this clone with a few counts. The chain combines TRBV28 with TRBJ2-3; possible D gene TRBD1, 5 bases. Trimming shortened V by 3 bases and J by 3 bases, and 19 bases separated the two germline ends. The V gene's germline CDR1 is MDHEN and CDR2 SYDVKM. CDR3 length: 17 amino acids. CDR3 sequence: CASSFQRQGMTTDTQYF. In nucleotides, the CDR3 is TGTGCCAGCAGTTTCCAGCGCCAGGGTATGACAACAGATACGCAGTATTTT.

The rearrangement uses TRBV7-8 and TRBJ2-2; 9 nucleotides match TRBD1. The germline V gene encodes CDR1 SGHVS and CDR2 FQNEAQ. This CDR3 is 14 amino acids long. J gave up 0 bases and V 11 bases, and 4 bases lay outside the gene matches. Written as DNA, the CDR3 is TGTGCCGGACAGGGGATCCCGAACACCGGGGAGCTGTTTTTT. It encodes CAGQGIPNTGELFF.

This clone was recorded once. The rearrangement uses TRBV7-3 and TRBJ2-1; perhaps TRBD1 as D (5 bases). Germline V gene sequence: CDR1 SGHTA, CDR2 FQGTGA. The length of the CDR3 is 13 residues. The ends were cut back, 0 bases at V and 10 bases at J, with 10 bases in the middle. CDR3 amino acids: CASSLTGAVEQFF. The CDR3 coding sequence is TGTGCCAGCAGCTTAACAGGGGCTGTGGAGCAGTTCTTC.

This clone was counted a few times. The V and J genes are TRBV28 and TRBJ2-3; TRBD1 agrees at 9 bases. The CDR3 spans 16 residues. Losses at the gene ends were 4 bases for V and 4 bases for J; bases not matched to a gene: 9. Germline assignment: CDR1 MDHEN and CDR2 SYDVKM. CDR3 in DNA: TGTGCCAGCAGTTCGCCAGGGACAGGGATTTCAGATACGCAGTATTTT. It is translated as CASSSPGTGISDTQYF.

The chain recombines TRBV3-1 (or the pseudogene TRBV3-2) with TRBJ1-2, with TRBD1 matching over 7 bases. Germline values: CDR1 LGHDT, CDR2 YNNKEL (reference sequence). V shed 4 bases, J shed 3 bases, and the junction held 11 bases outside the gene matches. The CDR3 has 16 residues. CDR3 in DNA: TGTGCCAGCAGCCGTAACAACAGGGGTTGGGACTATGGCTACACCTTC. It is translated as CASSRNNRGWDYGYTF.

The chain joins TRBV11-2 to TRBJ1-2, with TRBD1 as a possible D gene (5 bases). Per germline, CDR1 SGHAT and CDR2 FQNNGV. This CDR3 contains 14 residues. V shed 4 bases and J shed 8 bases, with 17 bases lying between them. This CDR3 is CASSSSDTQRGYTF. The CDR3 DNA is TGTGCCAGCAGCTCCTCGGACACCCAACGAGGCTACACCTTC.

The gene calls are TRBV4-3 and TRBJ2-7, with 7 positions matching TRBD1. CDR3 length equals 15 residues. The trim removed 1 base at V and 4 bases at J, leaving 7 bases unmatched. Looked up from germline, CDR1 is LGHNA and CDR2 is YSLEER. Written as DNA, the CDR3 is TGCGCCAGCAGCCAAGGGGCCGGACAGGTTTACGAGCAGTACTTC. It is translated as CASSQGAGQVYEQYF.

The rearrangement links TRBV5-1 to TRBJ1-2; D gene uncertain. This CDR3 comprises 18 residues. Germline CDR1 SGHRS, CDR2 YFSETQ. V lost 2 bases to trimming and J lost 4 bases, with 24 bases between them. The CDR3 is CASSFDGSPGNRGYGYTF. The DNA of the CDR3 is TGCGCCAGCAGCTTTGATGGATCTCCGGGAAACCGGGGCTATGGCTACACCTTC.

This clone was seen more than once but under ten times. This sequence joins TRBV29-1 and TRBJ2-7, with 8 bases that match TRBD1. The ends lost 6 bases at V and 2 bases at J; junction bases unmatched: 12. CDR1 SQVTM and CDR2 ANQGSEA come from the germline V gene. The length of the CDR3 is 15 residues. CDR3 DNA: TGCAGCGTCGCCGGACAGGGATCATCGCCCTACGAGCAGTACTTC. Amino acids: CSVAGQGSSPYEQYF.

The chain links TRBV7-9 to TRBJ2-7; D not resolved. Trimming shortened V by 1 base and J by 4 bases, and 8 bases separated the two germline ends. CDR3 length: 13 amino acids. The germline gives CDR1 SEHNR, CDR2 FQNEAQ (reference sequence). CDR3 residues: CASSLDSRYEQYF. The CDR3 bases are TGTGCCAGCAGCTTAGACTCCCGATACGAGCAGTACTTC.

V gene TRBV28 combines with J gene TRBJ2-6, with D maybe TRBD2 (6 bases). V dropped 5 bases and J dropped 2 bases, with 10 bases sitting between them. The germline V gene has CDR1 MDHEN and CDR2 SYDVKM. This CDR3 contains 15 residues. CDR3 in amino acids: CASSGGFTGANVLTF. The CDR3 DNA reads TGTGCCAGCAGTGGGGGGTTCACTGGGGCCAACGTCCTGACTTTC.